The source of this T cell receptor beta chain is a study of shared clonotypes between healthy human individuals. In the study overall: The study enrolled a couple of women and three men aged 18 to 49.

Data came from immunoSEQ multiplex PCR; TCRdb stores just in-frame clones and leaves some out. The profile covers some 2.1 million clones, with 80% to 95% appearing a single time and more than 1.5% taken by the ten largest. The CDR3 length is 14 residues. Looked up from germline, CDR1 is MNHEY and CDR2 is SVGAGI. Findings and limits, study-wide: Of the naive CD4 clonotypes, around 4.9% were shared across several donors. It was the non-shared clonotypes that had lower generation probabilities than clonotypes shared by all four donors.

CD45RO-negative, CCR7-positively selected cells formed the naive CD8 fraction, excluding terminally differentiated effector memory CD45RA+ cells. The donors, healthy adults who were HIV-negative, had experienced no recent acute infections or vaccinations. Details on this clone: Its antigen is as yet unknown.

This chain uses TRBV6-5 with TRBJ2-5, with TRBD1 identical over 8 bases. The J call is uncertain, as TRBJ2-7 better fits the DNA end. This clonotype was obtained from a man between 18 and 35 years old in good health. Some clones in this sample may be carry-over from other donors' samples. Sequenced sample: naive CD8+ T cells from PBMCs. In DNA form, the CDR3 reads TGTGCCAGCAGTTTCACACAGGGGGGCTACGAGCAGTACTTC. It encodes CASSFTQGGYEQYF.